The T cell receptor beta chain under discussion was sequenced for a study of beta chain features in type 1 diabetes. V lost 0 bases and J 2 bases, leaving 15 bases between the germline ends. In germline, CDR1 is LGHNA, CDR2 YSLEER. CDR3 size: 17 residues. Since all of the isolated RNA was reverse transcribed, expressed TCRB transcripts were what got sequenced. The table came from immunoSEQ multiplex PCR; TCRdb's copy has only in-frame clones and leaves some out. The sample has about 450,000 clones, about an eighth seen once. The clonotype comes from a woman in her late teens or twenties in good health. This sequence joins TRBV4-3 and TRBJ2-3; tentative D call: TRBD1 (6 bases). Material: naive CD4+ T cells from blood. Here the CDR3 reads CASSQDNRVASTDTQYF. For the CDR3, the DNA is TGCGCCAGCAGCCAAGATAACAGGGTAGCGTCCACAGATACGCAGTATTTT.